These 21 T cell receptor beta chains share one sample of origin, sequenced in a study of OX40 agonist ivuxolimab in advanced cancers. Produced via immunoSEQ multiplex PCR; TCRdb's table is partial and in-frame only. Counted here are about 100,000 clones, approximately 89% occurring once; the ten biggest clones make up 0.15% to 0.2%. The source material was CD4+ or CD8+ T cells sorted from blood, sampled in a trial of the OX40 agonist ivuxolimab. The receptors come from an adult with an advanced solid tumor such as melanoma, head and neck, liver or kidney cancer.

The V call is TRBV2, the J call TRBJ2-6; either TRBD1 or TRBD2 may fit D (6 bases each). With 7 bases removed from V and 0 bases from J, the gap between germline ends came to 19 bases. The CDR3 consists of 18 residues. Germline CDR1 reads SNHLY; CDR2 reads FYNNEI. CDR3 residues: CASISGRGGVSGANVLTF. The CDR3 DNA sequence: TGTGCCAGCATTTCGGGCAGGGGAGGAGTCTCTGGGGCCAACGTCCTGACTTTC.

V is TRBV27 and J is TRBJ2-7; D gene ambiguous. The V end lost 5 bases, the J end lost 4 bases, and 15 bases lay between the germline ends. Per germline, CDR1 MNHEY and CDR2 SMNVEV (reference sequence). The CDR3 has 14 amino acids. The CDR3 sequence: CASSIRPFQYEQYF. CDR3 DNA: TGTGCCAGCAGTATAAGACCATTTCAATACGAGCAGTACTTC.

The V call is TRBV29-1, the J call TRBJ2-7, with no clear D. V lost 0 bases to trimming and J lost 2 bases, with 2 bases between them. Germline CDR1 and CDR2: SQVTM and ANQGSEA. CDR3 length equals 11 residues. The CDR3 loop is CSVEDAYEQYF. In nucleotides, the CDR3 is TGCAGCGTTGAAGATGCCTACGAGCAGTACTTC.

The gene calls are TRBV5-8 and TRBJ1-3; tentative D call: TRBD1 (6 bases). Trimming stripped 1 base from V and 4 bases from J, with 15 bases between. The CDR3 is 16 residues long. Looked up from germline, CDR1 is SGHTS and CDR2 is YDEGEE. CDR3 loop: CASSLLRGAPGNTIYF. The CDR3 DNA sequence: TGTGCCAGCAGCTTGCTCCGGGGGGCTCCCGGAAACACCATATATTTT.

The chain links TRBV5-6 to TRBJ2-5; D possibly uses TRBD1 or TRBD2 (6 bases each). CDR3 size: 15 residues. Trimming removed 0 bases from V and 2 bases from J, with 11 bases in between. Germline lookup yields CDR1 SGHDT and CDR2 YYEEEE. The CDR3 loop reads CASSLVGGRQETQYF. The CDR3 DNA reads TGTGCCAGCAGCTTGGTGGGGGGCCGACAAGAGACCCAGTACTTC. Supplemented by reference TRBV5-6 and TRBJ2-5, the full variable domain reads DAGVTQSPTHLIKTRGQQVTLRCSPKSGHDTVSWYQQALGQGPQFIFQYYEEEERQRGNFPDRFSGHQFPNYSSELNVNALLLGDSALYLCASSLVGGRQETQYFGPGTRLLVL.

This sequence joins TRBV6-1 and TRBJ2-1; TRBD1 agrees at 9 bases. Germline V gene sequence: CDR1 MNHNS, CDR2 SASEGT. V shed 4 bases and J 4 bases; nucleotides not matched to a gene: 8. The CDR3 is made up of 16 amino acids. The CDR3 spells CASSVTGTGHYNEQFF. Here the CDR3 DNA reads TGTGCCAGCAGTGTTACCGGGACAGGGCATTACAATGAGCAGTTCTTC.

This rearrangement joins TRBV7-2 to TRBJ2-3; maybe TRBD2 (7 bases). V lost 5 bases and J 0 bases, leaving 21 bases between the germline ends. CDR3 length: 18 residues. Germline CDR1 reads SGHTA; CDR2 reads FQGNSA. The DNA of the CDR3 is TGTGCCAGCAGCACCTGGAACGTCGGGGGGCTAAGCACAGATACGCAGTATTTT. The encoded protein is CASSTWNVGGLSTDTQYF.

In this sample, this clone turned up once. V gene TRBV4-1 combines with J gene TRBJ1-5; the match to TRBD1 covers 7 bases. Germline assignment: CDR1 MGHRA and CDR2 YSYEKL. J gave up 5 bases and V 1 base, and 5 bases lay outside the gene matches. The CDR3 covers 15 residues. The CDR3 here is CASSQVTGVDQPQHF. CDR3 sequence (DNA): TGCGCCAGCAGCCAAGTAACAGGGGTAGATCAGCCCCAGCATTTT.

The chain combines TRBV2 with TRBJ2-1; the D is unclear. Germline V gene data show CDR1 as SNHLY and CDR2 as FYNNEI. This CDR3 spans 11 amino acids. V was cut by 2 bases and J by 6 bases, with 2 bases left in between. Here the CDR3 DNA reads TGTGCCAGCAGTGAAATCAATGAGCAGTTCTTC. Translated, it gives CASSEINEQFF.

This chain connects TRBV28 to TRBJ2-5; 7 positions agree with TRBD1. V lost 6 bases and J lost 4; bases outside the gene matches: 8. The germline gives CDR1 MDHEN, CDR2 SYDVKM. This CDR3 contains 14 residues. The CDR3 reads CASSHRGRGETQYF. The DNA of the CDR3 is TGTGCCAGCAGCCACAGGGGTAGGGGAGAGACCCAGTACTTC. Together with reference TRBV28 and TRBJ2-5, the CDR3 gives the full variable domain: DVKVTQSSRYLVKRTGEKVFLECVQDMDHENMFWYRQDPGLGLRLIYFSYDVKMKEKGDIPEGYSVSREKKERFSLILESASTNQTSMYLCASSHRGRGETQYFGPGTRLLVL.

J is TRBJ2-3 and V is TRBV5-6; D is possibly TRBD2 (6 bases). Germline lookup yields CDR1 SGHDT and CDR2 YYEEEE. The V end lost 4 bases, the J end lost 4 bases, and 10 bases lay between the germline ends. CDR3 length equals 13 residues. The CDR3 DNA reads TGTGCCAGCAGCGCGGGAAGGGCAGATACGCAGTATTTT. Protein sequence: CASSAGRADTQYF.

The chain couples TRBV5-1 to TRBJ1-1, with unresolved D. V dropped 0 bases and J dropped 0 bases, with 6 bases sitting between them. CDR1 is SGHRS and CDR2 is YFSETQ in the germline V gene. This CDR3 contains 14 residues. The CDR3, as DNA: TGCGCCAGCAGCTTGGGGATTGTGAACACTGAAGCTTTCTTT. This codes for CASSLGIVNTEAFF.

This chain joins TRBV29-1 and TRBJ2-7; TRBD1 aligns across 8 bases. The CDR3 runs to 13 residues. The junction had 4 bases not matched to a gene; V was cut back by 3 bases and J by 3 bases. CDR1 and CDR2 from the germline V gene are SQVTM and ANQGSEA. CDR3 nucleotide sequence: TGCAGCGTTGAGAGGGGGACAGGCTACGAGCAGTACTTC. Its translation: CSVERGTGYEQYF.

This clone has just one count. The chain couples TRBV7-9 to TRBJ1-1, with 8 bases identical to TRBD1. Per germline, CDR1 SEHNR and CDR2 FQNEAQ (reference sequence). This CDR3 has 17 residues. V dropped 4 bases and J dropped 1; count of bases not matched to a gene: 11. Here the CDR3 reads CASSSIGAGGSNTEAFF. The DNA for the CDR3 is TGTGCCAGCAGCTCAATAGGGGCAGGGGGCTCGAACACTGAAGCTTTCTTT.

The chain links TRBV11-2 to TRBJ2-5; D tentatively reads TRBD1 or TRBD2 (5 bases each). Trimming removed 5 bases from V and 1 base from J, with 8 bases in between. This CDR3 contains 13 residues. The germline V gene encodes CDR1 SGHAT and CDR2 FQNNGV. The CDR3: CASSVGTQETQYF. Written as DNA, the CDR3 is TGTGCCAGCAGCGTCGGGACCCAAGAGACCCAGTACTTC.

The chain links TRBV19 to TRBJ1-4; 7 bases match TRBD1. Germline V gives CDR1 LNHDA, CDR2 SQIVND (reference sequence). The length of the CDR3 is 13 residues. J was trimmed by 12 bases and V by 6 bases; bases with no gene match: 10. This CDR3 reads CASSPRGTVQLFF. CDR3 bases: TGTGCCAGTAGCCCCCGGGGGACAGTACAACTGTTTTTT. The full variable domain, its missing parts supplied by reference TRBV19 and TRBJ1-4, is DGGITQSPKYLFRKEGQNVTLSCEQNLNHDAMYWYRQDPGQGLRLIYYSQIVNDFQKGDIAEGYSVSREKKESFPLTVTSAQKNPTAFYLCASSPRGTVQLFFGSGTQLSVL.

V usage is TRBV10-1 and J usage is TRBJ2-3; D unresolved. This CDR3 region has 14 residues. The germline V gene encodes CDR1 WNHNN and CDR2 SYGVQD (reference sequence). V was pared by 4 bases and J by 6 bases, with 14 bases between. The CDR3 protein is CASSGGSRLDTQYF. DNA for the CDR3: TGCGCCAGCAGTGGAGGTAGCAGGCTGGATACGCAGTATTTT.

This chain joins TRBV5-6 and TRBJ2-5; D is undetermined. V lost 3 bases, J lost 1 base, and 7 bases lay in between. This CDR3 region has 13 residues. Germline-derived CDR1 and CDR2 are SGHDT and YYEEEE. The DNA of the CDR3 is TGTGCCAGCAGCTGGGTGGCCCAAGAGACCCAGTACTTC. Translated: CASSWVAQETQYF. Drawing the rest from reference TRBV5-6 and TRBJ2-5, the complete variable domain is DAGVTQSPTHLIKTRGQQVTLRCSPKSGHDTVSWYQQALGQGPQFIFQYYEEEERQRGNFPDRFSGHQFPNYSSELNVNALLLGDSALYLCASSWVAQETQYFGPGTRLLVL.

The rearrangement uses TRBV5-4 and TRBJ2-7, with D possibly TRBD1 on 5 matching bases. Germline CDR1 SGHNT, CDR2 YYREEE (reference sequence). The CDR3 covers 13 residues. V was trimmed by 4 bases and J by 6 bases, leaving 14 bases between them. CDR3 region: CASSVLRDGEQYF. The DNA of the CDR3 is TGTGCCAGCAGCGTACTCAGGGATGGCGAGCAGTACTTC.

This clone was seen only a few times. CDR3 sequence (DNA): TGTGCCAGCACTCTCAGGGGGGACACTGAAGCTTTCTTT. This codes for CASTLRGDTEAFF. This chain links TRBV6-5 with TRBJ1-1; 7 bases fit TRBD1. Trimming removed 7 bases from V and 3 bases from J; junction bases left unmatched: 5. CDR1 and CDR2 (germline): MNHEY, SVGAGI. The CDR3 has 13 residues.

V usage is TRBV5-6 and J usage is TRBJ2-4; D is unresolved. The CDR3 loop spans 11 amino acids. V lost 3 bases, J lost 6 bases, and 4 bases lay in between. CDR1 and CDR2 from the germline V gene are SGHDT and YYEEEE. The chain's CDR3 is CASSSANIQYF. CDR3 bases: TGTGCCAGCAGCTCCGCAAACATTCAGTACTTC.